The 32 T cell receptor beta chains presented below share a single source sample, sequenced in a study of shared clonotypes between healthy human individuals. Clones were sequenced by immunoSEQ multiplex PCR, and TCRdb holds only the in-frame ones, with some missing. This table has 700,000 or so clones, about three quarters appearing once. The sequencing input was memory CD4+ T cells sorted from blood. Sample subset: CD45RA-negative fraction. The receptors originated from a woman between 25 and 40 years old in good health.

With respect to this clone: This may come from a read error, since a much larger clone is one base off. The same CDR3 arises from other DNA sequences in this sample as well. J is TRBJ2-3 and V is TRBV5-1; D is possibly TRBD1 (5 bases). Trimming stripped 0 bases from V and 0 bases from J, with 11 bases between. Germline CDR1 reads SGHRS; CDR2 reads YFSETQ. This CDR3 comprises 16 residues. The CDR3 loop is CASSLAQGPSTDTQYF. DNA for the CDR3: TGCGCCAGCAGCTTGGCGCAGGGCCCTAGCACAGATACGCAGTATTTT.

The J gene is TRBJ1-2, the V gene TRBV5-1; weak D call: TRBD1 (5 bases). The CDR3 loop spans 15 amino acids. The V gene lost 5 bases and the J gene lost 2 bases, with 16 bases spanning the gap. Germline-derived CDR1 and CDR2 are SGHRS and YFSETQ. The CDR3 sequence is CASRPYEGTNYGYTF. As DNA, the CDR3 is TGCGCCAGCAGGCCATATGAAGGGACCAACTATGGCTACACCTTC.

The chain couples TRBV18 to TRBJ1-3; possible D gene TRBD1, 5 bases. CDR3 length equals 15 residues. Trimming left V 1 base short and J 4 bases short, with 11 bases between. The germline gives CDR1 KGHSH, CDR2 LQKENI. The DNA of the CDR3 is TGTGCCAGCTCACCACGGTCAGGGCTCGGAAACACCATATATTTT. This gives the protein CASSPRSGLGNTIYF.

V is TRBV5-6 and J is TRBJ2-7, with D perhaps being TRBD1 or TRBD2 (5 bases each). Germline V CDR1 and CDR2: SGHDT, YYEEEE. The length of the CDR3 is 15 residues. The V end was cut by 0 bases, the J end by 7 bases, with 17 bases between. Written as DNA, the CDR3 is TGTGCCAGCAGCTTGGGTAGGGGACGGCGTGGAGAGCAGTACTTC. Protein sequence: CASSLGRGRRGEQYF. The full variable domain, rest sourced from reference TRBV5-6 and TRBJ2-7, is DAGVTQSPTHLIKTRGQQVTLRCSPKSGHDTVSWYQQALGQGPQFIFQYYEEEERQRGNFPDRFSGHQFPNYSSELNVNALLLGDSALYLCASSLGRGRRGEQYFGPGTRLTVT.

The chain carries TRBV5-1 and TRBJ2-5, with 7 bases identical to TRBD1. Germline CDR1 SGHRS, CDR2 YFSETQ. V dropped 10 bases and J dropped 2; count of bases not matched to a gene: 11. The CDR3 runs 14 residues. CDR3 sequence reads: CASRTGPEQETQYF. In nucleotides, the CDR3 is TGCGCCTCTCGGACAGGTCCGGAACAAGAGACCCAGTACTTC. Together with reference TRBV5-1 and TRBJ2-5, the CDR3 gives the full variable domain: KAGVTQTPRYLIKTRGQQVTLSCSPISGHRSVSWYQQTPGQGLQFLFEYFSETQRNKGNFPGRFSGRQFSNSRSEMNVSTLELGDSALYLCASRTGPEQETQYFGPGTRLLVL.

The chain links TRBV2 to TRBJ2-5; 7 nucleotides agree with TRBD1. CDR3 size: 15 residues. The germline gives CDR1 SNHLY, CDR2 FYNNEI. J was trimmed by 5 bases and V by 3 bases; bases with no gene match: 9. In DNA, the CDR3 is TGTGCCAGCAGTGACCGTTCAGGGGGTAGGGAGACCCAGTACTTC. It encodes CASSDRSGGRETQYF. The full variable domain, in which reference TRBV2 and TRBJ2-5 provide the parts outside the CDR3, is EPEVTQTPSHQVTQMGQEVILRCVPISNHLYFYWYRQILGQKVEFLVSFYNNEISEKSEIFDDQFSVERPDGSNFTLKIRSTKLEDSAMYFCASSDRSGGRETQYFGPGTRLLVL.

In this sample, this clone turned up a few times. V usage is TRBV28 and J usage is TRBJ2-5, with 8 bases lining up with TRBD2. Germline loops: CDR1 MDHEN, CDR2 SYDVKM. V was pared by 4 bases and J by 1 base, with 8 bases of the junction left unmatched. The CDR3 contains 16 residues. The CDR3 DNA sequence: TGTGCCAGCAGTTCCCAGGGCGGGGGGACCCAAGAGACCCAGTACTTC. Its protein is CASSSQGGGTQETQYF.

This chain links TRBV29-1 with TRBJ2-5, with D perhaps matching TRBD1 or TRBD2 (5 bases each). The DNA matches TRBJ2-7 better at its end, which makes the J call doubtful. Germline CDR1 reads SQVTM; CDR2 reads ANQGSEA. There are 13 residues in the CDR3. The CDR3 loop reads CSVEWGTSYEQYF. For the CDR3, the DNA is TGCAGCGTTGAGTGGGGGACCTCCTACGAGCAGTACTTC.

This clone occurred many times. The rearrangement joins TRBV27 to TRBJ2-7; possible D gene TRBD1, 8 bases. The CDR3 length is 14 residues. Germline V gene sequence: CDR1 MNHEY, CDR2 SMNVEV (reference sequence). V dropped 2 bases and J dropped 5 bases, with 13 bases sitting between them. CDR3: CASSLGQGGHEQYF. CDR3 in DNA: TGTGCCAGCAGTTTAGGACAGGGAGGGCACGAGCAGTACTTC.

This clone was detected a few times. J is TRBJ2-7 and V is TRBV25-1, with 8 nucleotides matching TRBD2. The CDR3 totals 17 residues. Per the germline V gene, CDR1 is MGHDK and CDR2 is SYGVNS. V dropped 6 bases and J dropped 1; count of bases not matched to a gene: 14. CDR3 coding DNA: TGTGCCAGCAGCGAAGCCCCTAGCGGGCCCAATTCCTACGAGCAGTACTTC. Translation gives CASSEAPSGPNSYEQYF.

J is TRBJ1-2 and V is TRBV4-1, with TRBD1 matching 8 bases. V gave up 1 base and J gave up 3 bases; unmatched junction bases: 10. CDR1 and CDR2 from the germline V gene are MGHRA and YSYEKL. There are 17 residues in the CDR3. The chain's CDR3 is CASSQAGQGSEDYGYTF. The CDR3, as DNA: TGCGCCAGCAGCCAAGCTGGACAGGGTTCCGAGGACTATGGCTACACCTTC.

This chain joins TRBV9 and TRBJ1-2; 8 bases agree with TRBD1. V trimming: 3 bases; J trimming: 3 bases; junction bases outside the gene matches: 4. This CDR3 comprises 14 residues. The germline CDR1 and CDR2 sequences are SGDLS and YYNGEE. CDR3 region: CASSAGQGHYGYTF. For the CDR3, the DNA is TGTGCCAGCAGCGCCGGACAGGGCCACTATGGCTACACCTTC.

V usage is TRBV28 and J usage is TRBJ2-3; 8 bases are a match to TRBD2. J lost 1 base, V lost 6 bases, and 12 bases had no gene match. Germline CDR1 reads MDHEN; CDR2 reads SYDVKM. The CDR3 has 17 amino acids. The CDR3 DNA reads TGTGCCAGCAGCCGGGGGGGGAGGCCTAGGGGCACAGATACGCAGTATTTT. It is translated as CASSRGGRPRGTDTQYF.

V is TRBV25-1 and J is TRBJ1-1; no clear D gene. Trimming removed 2 bases from V and 3 bases from J, with 10 bases in between. The CDR3 is 14 residues long. Germline assignment: CDR1 MGHDK and CDR2 SYGVNS. The CDR3 nucleotides are TGTGCCAGCAGTGAAATTGGTAAAGACACTGAAGCTTTCTTT. Its translation is CASSEIGKDTEAFF.

The V call is TRBV6-4, the J call TRBJ2-2, with D possibly being TRBD2 (5 bases). Trimming took off 5 bases at V and 4 bases at J, with 14 bases between the two ends. The V gene's germline CDR1 is MRHNA and CDR2 SNTAGT. This CDR3 region has 15 residues. In DNA, the CDR3 is TGTGCCAGCAGTCCTCAGGCAGGAGGCACCGGGGAGCTGTTTTTT. Amino acid sequence: CASSPQAGGTGELFF.

In its sample, this clone was seen once. V is TRBV11-1 and J is TRBJ2-3, with D possibly matching TRBD2 (5 bases). The V end lost 3 bases, the J end lost 3 bases, and 7 bases lay between the germline ends. This CDR3 is 13 amino acids long. The V gene's germline CDR1 is SGHAT and CDR2 FQDESV (reference sequence). The CDR3 nucleotides are TGTGCCAGCAGCTTGGGAGTGACAGATACGCAGTATTTT. This codes for CASSLGVTDTQYF.

This clone was counted only a few times. V usage is TRBV20-1 and J usage is TRBJ2-7; 8 nucleotides align to TRBD1. Germline assignment: CDR1 DFQATT and CDR2 SNEGSKA (reference sequence). With V trimmed by 7 bases and J by 5 bases, 4 bases remained unmatched. This CDR3 is built from 11 residues. The CDR3 nucleotides are TGCAGTGGACAGGGGCCCAACGAGCAGTACTTC. It codes for CSGQGPNEQYF.

This chain links TRBV2 with TRBJ2-7; weak D call: TRBD1 (6 bases). The CDR3 spans 14 residues. Germline V gives CDR1 SNHLY, CDR2 FYNNEI. Between the trimmed V and J ends, which lost 6 bases and 0 bases, there was a span of 12 bases. This chain's CDR3 is CASRETGFSYEQYF. Written as DNA, the CDR3 is TGTGCCAGCAGGGAAACAGGGTTCTCCTACGAGCAGTACTTC.

This chain connects TRBV11-2 to TRBJ2-7; D may be TRBD2 (5 bases). V was cut by 0 bases and J by 4 bases, with 7 bases left in between. Germline CDR1 SGHAT, CDR2 FQNNGV. The CDR3 contains 13 residues. CDR3 DNA sequence: TGTGCCAGCAGCTTAGAAAGACTATACGAGCAGTACTTC. Translating it yields CASSLERLYEQYF.

The chain has TRBV9 and TRBJ2-2, with TRBD1 matching over 7 bases. Germline V gives CDR1 SGDLS, CDR2 YYNGEE. The CDR3 runs to 16 residues. V trimming: 0 bases; J trimming: 1 base; junction bases outside the gene matches: 3. The CDR3 bases are TGTGCCAGCAGCGTAGAGGACAGGTGGAACACCGGGGAGCTGTTTTTT. It specifies CASSVEDRWNTGELFF.

The chain has TRBV10-3 and TRBJ1-5; 9 bases fit TRBD1. CDR3 length equals 14 residues. Germline V gene sequence: CDR1 ENHRY, CDR2 SYGVKD. V lost 6 bases to trimming and J lost 5 bases; unmatched junction nucleotides: 5. The CDR3 nucleotides are TGTGCCATCAGAGCACAGGGGGCATATCAGCCCCAGCATTTT. This codes for CAIRAQGAYQPQHF.

The chain recombines TRBV27 with TRBJ1-1; D call uncertain. CDR3 size: 14 residues. Germline values: CDR1 MNHEY, CDR2 SMNVEV (reference sequence). The V and J ends lost 5 bases and 7 bases respectively, with 17 bases between them. In nucleotides, the CDR3 is TGTGCCAGCAGTCCCCTCTCTGGACCTTTTGAAGCTTTCTTT. It encodes CASSPLSGPFEAFF.

In regard to this clone: Other nucleotide sequences in the sample specify the same CDR3. The gene calls are TRBV7-9 and TRBJ2-3, with 8 nucleotides matching TRBD1. CDR1 and CDR2 (germline): SEHNR, FQNEAQ (reference sequence). The CDR3 consists of 15 residues. V lost 2 bases and J lost 6; bases outside the gene matches: 7. The CDR3 nucleotides are TGTGCCAGCAGCTTAAGGCAGGGGGCATCGGATACGCAGTATTTT. Translated, it gives CASSLRQGASDTQYF.

The chain combines TRBV6-6 with TRBJ1-1; possibly TRBD1 for D (6 bases). The ends were cut back, 7 bases at V and 4 bases at J, with 16 bases in the middle. Germline V gives CDR1 MNHNY, CDR2 SVGAGI (reference sequence). The CDR3 has 14 amino acids. DNA for the CDR3: TGTGCCAGCATAAACAGGGTGTCAGGCACTGAAGCTTTCTTT. It is translated as CASINRVSGTEAFF.

This clone was seen once. This chain links TRBV28 with TRBJ2-7; the match to TRBD2 covers 7 bases. The length of the CDR3 is 16 residues. The trim removed 3 bases at V and 1 base at J, leaving 9 bases unmatched. CDR1 MDHEN and CDR2 SYDVKM come from the germline V gene. CDR3 nucleotides: TGTGCCAGCAGTTTCGAGTGGCGGGAGAGATCCTACGAGCAGTACTTC. It codes for CASSFEWRERSYEQYF.

This clone has just one count. The chain couples TRBV28 to TRBJ2-7; 10 bases match TRBD2. The length of the CDR3 is 14 residues. Germline CDR1 reads MDHEN; CDR2 reads SYDVKM. J lost 7 bases, V lost 7 bases, and 10 bases had no gene match. Here the CDR3 DNA reads TGTGCCAGCACCCCCGGGACTAGCGCCTTGGAGCAGTACTTC. It encodes CASTPGTSALEQYF.

In this sample, this clone turned up once. The chain is built from TRBV19 and TRBJ1-5; 7 nucleotides agree with TRBD1. Germline CDR1 and CDR2: LNHDA and SQIVND (reference sequence). Trimming took 4 bases from V and 3 from J; bases not matched to a gene: 3. CDR3 length: 14 amino acids. In nucleotides, the CDR3 is TGTGCCAGTAGTACGACAGGGTTCAATCAGCCCCAGCATTTT. The encoded protein is CASSTTGFNQPQHF.

The chain is built from TRBV28 and TRBJ2-3, with D possibly being TRBD2 (5 bases). The V end lost 6 bases, the J end lost 10 bases, and 14 bases lay between the germline ends. This CDR3 has 12 amino acids. Germline values: CDR1 MDHEN, CDR2 SYDVKM. This CDR3 is CASRDSVLAQYF. The DNA of the CDR3 is TGTGCCAGCAGGGACTCCGTCTTGGCGCAGTATTTT. The variable domain in full, completed from reference TRBV28 and TRBJ2-3, reads DVKVTQSSRYLVKRTGEKVFLECVQDMDHENMFWYRQDPGLGLRLIYFSYDVKMKEKGDIPEGYSVSREKKERFSLILESASTNQTSMYLCASRDSVLAQYFGPGTRLTVL.

This clone was detected only a few times. The rearrangement uses TRBV7-3 and TRBJ2-3; 14 bases are a match to TRBD2. Germline values: CDR1 SGHTA, CDR2 FQGTGA. J was trimmed by 8 bases and V by 2 bases; bases with no gene match: 6. This CDR3 region has 16 residues. CDR3 sequence: CASSLEGTSGRGTQYF. The DNA for the CDR3 is TGTGCCAGCAGCTTAGAAGGGACTAGCGGGAGAGGTACGCAGTATTTT.

The chain carries TRBV7-2 and TRBJ2-7; TRBD2 might be the D (7 bases). The CDR3 totals 15 residues. Trimming stripped 1 base from V and 0 bases from J, with 10 bases between. CDR1 is SGHTA, CDR2 FQGNSA, per germline. CDR3 residues: CASSLGGGISYEQYF. In nucleotides, the CDR3 is TGTGCCAGCAGCTTAGGGGGGGGCATCTCCTACGAGCAGTACTTC.

The chain carries TRBV5-1 and TRBJ2-7; 7 bases match TRBD2. The J segment lost 0 bases and the V segment lost 0 bases, leaving 3 bases of the junction unmatched. The V gene's germline CDR1 is SGHRS and CDR2 YFSETQ. This CDR3 is built from 15 residues. The CDR3 region is CASSLGREGSYEQYF. The CDR3 nucleotides are TGCGCCAGCAGCTTGGGCAGGGAGGGCTCCTACGAGCAGTACTTC.

The rearrangement joins TRBV7-3 to TRBJ2-1; D is possibly TRBD2 (6 bases). This CDR3 has 12 residues. V was trimmed by 2 bases and J by 9 bases, leaving 8 bases between them. Germline V gene sequence: CDR1 SGHTA, CDR2 FQGTGA. The CDR3 reads CASSLSGSEQFF. In DNA, the CDR3 is TGTGCCAGCAGCTTATCCGGGAGTGAGCAGTTCTTC.